The 27 T cell receptor beta chains below come from one sample, sequenced in a study of T-cell memory formation after mild COVID-19. TCRdb reprocessed the 5' RACE reads via MiXCR and lists one record per CDR3 protein. This table has fewer than 450,000 distinct CDR3 sequences, about 24% appearing once. The sequenced sample was PBMCs or a T cell subset sorted from them (not recorded which). The source of these receptors is an adult woman who had mild COVID-19 (a few samples of this study predate the infection). Cell type and time point are not known.

The chain has TRBV7-9 and TRBJ2-7; 7 bases map to TRBD2. Unmatched junction bases numbered 4, after V lost 5 bases and J lost 6 bases. This CDR3 spans 12 amino acids. Germline CDR1 SEHNR, CDR2 FQNEAQ (reference sequence). CDR3 sequence reads: CASSPTGGEQYF. CDR3 nucleotide sequence: TGTGCCAGCAGCCCGACGGGGGGCGAGCAGTACTTC. Full variable domain (outside the CDR3, taken from reference TRBV7-9 and TRBJ2-7): DTGVSQNPRHKITKRGQNVTFRCDPISEHNRLYWYRQTLGQGPEFLTYFQNEAQLEKSRLLSDRFSAERPKGSFSTLEIQRTEQGDSAMYLCASSPTGGEQYFGPGTRLTVT.

The chain uses TRBV12-3 or TRBV12-4 and TRBJ2-1, with 15 bases identical to TRBD2. This CDR3 has 19 amino acids. Trimming cost V 6 bases and J 5 bases; bases outside gene matches: 14. The CDR3 sequence: CASSTPTGLAGGVDNEQFF. The CDR3 DNA follows: TGTGCCAGCAGCACCCCCACGGGACTAGCGGGAGGTGTCGACAATGAGCAGTTCTTC.

There are a few counts of this clonotype. V is TRBV12-3 or TRBV12-4 and J is TRBJ1-3; D uncertain. V was trimmed by 3 bases and J by 0 bases, leaving 12 bases between them. This CDR3 region has 16 residues. The CDR3 DNA sequence: TGTGCCAGCAGTTTTTCTGACCGAAGCTCTGGAAACACCATATATTTT. It translates to CASSFSDRSSGNTIYF.

This clonotype was counted only a few times. The chain is built from TRBV7-2 and TRBJ2-5, with 10 bases fitting TRBD1. Germline V gives CDR1 SGHTA, CDR2 FQGNSA. Trimming at V came to 11 bases and at J to 3 bases, leaving 6 bases not matched to a gene. The CDR3 extends over 13 amino acids. The CDR3 coding sequence is TGTGCCGCCCGGGGGACAGGGGAAGAGACCCAGTACTTC. Protein product: CAARGTGEETQYF.

This sequence joins TRBV2 and TRBJ2-7, with D possibly matching TRBD2 (6 bases). The V gene's germline CDR1 is SNHLY and CDR2 FYNNEI. The CDR3 extends over 15 amino acids. Trimming took off 1 base at V and 2 bases at J, with 12 bases between the two ends. Here the CDR3 DNA reads TGTGCCAGCAGTGAAGGGCGGGGACCCACCTACGAGCAGTACTTC. As protein: CASSEGRGPTYEQYF.

The rearrangement links TRBV5-1 to TRBJ2-3, with TRBD2 identical over 11 bases. CDR1 is SGHRS and CDR2 is YFSETQ in the germline V gene. The CDR3 spans 19 residues. J lost 0 bases, V lost 1 base, and 10 bases had no gene match. CDR3 DNA: TGCGCCAGCAGCTTGCAGAGGACTAGCGGGCGAAGTAGCACAGATACGCAGTATTTT. Translation gives CASSLQRTSGRSSTDTQYF.

This chain joins TRBV2 and TRBJ1-1; D gene ambiguous. V dropped 5 bases and J dropped 1 base, with 11 bases sitting between them. The CDR3 is 14 amino acids. CDR1 SNHLY and CDR2 FYNNEI come from the germline V gene. In DNA form, the CDR3 reads TGTGCCAGCAGTTGGACTGAAAGGAACACTGAAGCTTTCTTT. It encodes CASSWTERNTEAFF.

The chain recombines TRBV11-2 with TRBJ1-1; TRBD1 might be the D (5 bases). CDR3 length: 16 amino acids. Germline V gives CDR1 SGHAT, CDR2 FQNNGV. The V end lost 0 bases, the J end lost 1 base, and 12 bases lay between the germline ends. The CDR3 DNA sequence: TGTGCCAGCAGCTTAGATCTCCAGGGCAAGAACACTGAAGCTTTCTTT. Its protein is CASSLDLQGKNTEAFF. Full variable domain (outside the CDR3, taken from reference TRBV11-2 and TRBJ1-1): EAGVAQSPRYKIIEKRQSVAFWCNPISGHATLYWYQQILGQGPKLLIQFQNNGVVDDSQLPKDRFSAERLKGVDSTLKIQPAKLEDSAVYLCASSLDLQGKNTEAFFGQGTRLTVV.

Only a few counts were recorded for this clonotype. The chain links TRBV7-6 to TRBJ1-4; D is ambiguous. The CDR3 consists of 13 residues. The V gene's germline CDR1 is SGHVS and CDR2 FNYEAQ. Trimming took 8 bases from V and 8 from J, leaving 15 bases between them. For the CDR3, the DNA is TGTGCCAGCCGACCCGCGTTGGAGGAAAAACTGTTTTTT. This translates into CASRPALEEKLFF.

The CDR3 DNA follows: TGCGCCAGCAGCCAAGAGTCACTCTACAATGAGCAGTTCTTC. It yields the protein CASSQESLYNEQFF. The rearrangement uses TRBV4-3 and TRBJ2-1; D gene unclear. With 0 bases removed from V and 3 bases from J, the gap between germline ends came to 6 bases. Germline V gene lookup returns CDR1 LGHNA and CDR2 YSLEER. CDR3 size: 14 residues.

This sequence joins TRBV7-9 and TRBJ1-2, with 7 bases matching TRBD1. This CDR3 contains 15 residues. CDR1 SEHNR and CDR2 FQNEAQ come from the germline V gene (reference sequence). The V gene end was trimmed by 5 bases and the J gene end by 4 bases; junction bases not matched to a gene: 10. CDR3 protein: CASSLTGEEGYGYTF. The CDR3 nucleotides are TGTGCCAGCAGCCTCACAGGGGAGGAAGGCTATGGCTACACCTTC.

This clonotype occurred once. This chain connects TRBV9 to TRBJ2-4, with D perhaps matching TRBD2 (7 bases). The CDR3 runs to 17 residues. CDR1 is SGDLS and CDR2 is YYNGEE in the germline V gene. Trimming cost V 4 bases and J 1 base, with 18 bases left between them. In DNA form, the CDR3 reads TGTGCCAGCAGCACAGGCGGGGGCAGTGGGGCCAAAAACATTCAGTACTTC. This gives the protein CASSTGGGSGAKNIQYF. The full variable domain, its missing parts supplied by reference TRBV9 and TRBJ2-4, is DSGVTQTPKHLITATGQRVTLRCSPRSGDLSVYWYQQSLDQGLQFLIQYYNGEERAKGNILERFSAQQFPDLHSELNLSSLELGDSALYFCASSTGGGSGAKNIQYFGAGTRLSVL.

CDR3 in DNA: TGCGCCAGCAGCTTGGATCGGACAGGGCTCGGGGAGCTGTTTTTT. As protein: CASSLDRTGLGELFF. The gene calls are TRBV5-1 and TRBJ2-2; TRBD1 matches 8 bases. The V and J ends lost 0 bases and 7 bases, in that order; junction bases with no gene match: 5. Germline CDR1 reads SGHRS; CDR2 reads YFSETQ. This CDR3 has 15 amino acids.

On this clonotype: This may stem from a read error, because a much larger clone lies one nucleotide away. The chain has TRBV27 and TRBJ2-1; the D gene is possibly TRBD2 (6 bases). CDR1 is MNHEY and CDR2 is SMNVEV in the germline V gene (reference sequence). V lost 1 base, J lost 8 bases, and 6 bases lay in between. The CDR3 consists of 12 residues. CDR3 in amino acids: CASSLWGDEQFF. The CDR3 bases are TGTGCCAGCAGTTTATGGGGGGATGAGCAGTTCTTC.

J is TRBJ1-5 and V is TRBV12-3 or TRBV12-4; 9 bases align to TRBD1. This CDR3 is 16 amino acids long. V lost 4 bases, J lost 3 bases, and 7 bases stayed unmatched. CDR3 DNA sequence: TGTGCCAGCAGTTCTGGTGGGACAGGGTCCAATCAGCCCCAGCATTTT. Translating it yields CASSSGGTGSNQPQHF.

The V and J genes are TRBV6-6 and TRBJ2-7; D is possibly TRBD1 or TRBD2 (5 bases each). Germline V gene data show CDR1 as MNHNY and CDR2 as SVGAGI (reference sequence). Trimming stripped 4 bases from V and 2 bases from J, with 21 bases between. The CDR3 is 17 residues long. The CDR3 region has the DNA TGTGCCAGCAGTTCCAGGGACCGAGGGAAGGGGACCTACGAGCAGTACTTC. This sequence encodes CASSSRDRGKGTYEQYF.

This clonotype was counted only a few times. V is TRBV24-1 and J is TRBJ2-1; 7 bases agree with TRBD2. The germline V gene has CDR1 KGHDR and CDR2 SFDVKD. The CDR3 contains 17 residues. The V gene end was trimmed by 4 bases and the J gene end by 6 bases; junction bases not matched to a gene: 14. CDR3 sequence reads: CATSDPGTTGVGNEQFF. In DNA form, the CDR3 reads TGTGCCACCAGTGACCCCGGGACTACCGGCGTCGGCAATGAGCAGTTCTTC.

The chain uses TRBV5-5 and TRBJ1-1, with D perhaps TRBD1 (5 bases). V dropped 4 bases and J dropped 5 bases, with 12 bases sitting between them. This CDR3 region has 13 residues. CDR1 and CDR2 (germline): SGHKS, YYEKEE (reference sequence). The CDR3 DNA follows: TGTGCCAGCAGCAAGGGACTTCGGACTGAAGCTTTCTTT. Translating it yields CASSKGLRTEAFF.

Turning to this clonotype: This may be a read error, as it is one base from a much larger clone. V and J are TRBV5-1 and TRBJ2-2; weak D call: TRBD2 (6 bases). Germline-derived CDR1 and CDR2 are SGHRS and YFSETQ. This CDR3 comprises 11 residues. The CDR3 region is CDSEEGGELFF. The CDR3 DNA is TGCGACAGCGAGGAGGGCGGGGAGCTGTTTTTT.

The V gene is TRBV5-1, the J gene TRBJ1-1; D ambiguous. From germline, CDR1 is SGHRS and CDR2 YFSETQ. There are 15 residues in the CDR3. V dropped 2 bases and J dropped 2 bases, with 13 bases sitting between them. The DNA for the CDR3 is TGCGCCAGCAGCTTTGGCAGAAACGAAAACACTGAAGCTTTCTTT. The encoded protein is CASSFGRNENTEAFF.

J is TRBJ2-1 and V is TRBV2; 8 bases fit TRBD2. V trimming: 6 bases; J trimming: 0 bases; junction bases outside the gene matches: 7. Germline assignment: CDR1 SNHLY and CDR2 FYNNEI. CDR3 length: 16 amino acids. The CDR3, as DNA: TGTGCCAGCAGGGTTATGCGGGAGGCCTCCTACAATGAGCAGTTCTTC. This gives the protein CASRVMREASYNEQFF.

The rearrangement uses TRBV11-3 and TRBJ2-7; D unresolved. Trimming pared 3 bases from V and 2 bases from J, leaving 8 bases between. CDR3 size: 13 residues. CDR1 and CDR2 from the germline V gene are SGHNT and YENEEA. The CDR3 DNA reads TGTGCCAGCAGCTTTCAACAGACCTACGAGCAGTACTTC. Protein product: CASSFQQTYEQYF.

To note about this clonotype: One end of the junction fails to match germline, which may point to a read error. The V gene is TRBV5-1, the J gene TRBJ1-1; D may be TRBD1 (6 bases). The CDR3 contains 16 residues. Germline V gene data show CDR1 as SGHRS and CDR2 as YFSETQ. CDR3 nucleotides: TGTGCCAGCAGCTTATCGCCGGGGGCTCGGGGAACTGAAGCTTTCTTT. Its protein is CASSLSPGARGTEAFF.

The J gene is TRBJ1-4, the V gene TRBV20-1, with no clear D. The CDR3 loop spans 13 amino acids. Per germline, CDR1 DFQATT and CDR2 SNEGSKA (reference sequence). V shed 3 bases and J shed 3 bases, with 8 bases lying between them. CDR3 residues: CSASREPNEKLFF. Here the CDR3 DNA reads TGCAGTGCTAGCAGAGAGCCTAATGAAAAACTGTTTTTT.

The chain combines TRBV5-6 with TRBJ2-1, with 12 bases lining up with TRBD2. This CDR3 is 18 amino acids long. The germline V gene has CDR1 SGHDT and CDR2 YYEEEE. J was trimmed by 5 bases and V by 4 bases; bases with no gene match: 13. CDR3 DNA: TGTGCCAGCAGCCAGCTCAAACTAGCGGGAGGAGGGGACAATGAGCAGTTCTTC. Amino acids: CASSQLKLAGGGDNEQFF.

This clonotype was picked up one time. The CDR3 sequence: CASSYGQVCQPQHF. The DNA of the CDR3 is TGTGCCAGCAGTTACGGCCAAGTCTGTCAGCCCCAGCATTTT. The chain is built from TRBV6-5 and TRBJ1-5, with D hard to call. CDR1 is MNHEY and CDR2 is SVGAGI in the germline V gene. V lost 2 bases to trimming and J lost 6 bases, with 11 bases between them. This CDR3 is 14 amino acids long.

This clonotype has only a few counts. The chain employs TRBV6-5 and TRBJ2-2; D remains ambiguous. V shed 0 bases and J shed 8 bases, with 10 bases lying between them. CDR3 length equals 14 residues. Germline lookup yields CDR1 MNHEY and CDR2 SVGAGI. This CDR3 reads CASSYSKPLGELFF. DNA of the CDR3: TGTGCCAGCAGTTACTCGAAGCCGCTGGGGGAGCTGTTTTTT.